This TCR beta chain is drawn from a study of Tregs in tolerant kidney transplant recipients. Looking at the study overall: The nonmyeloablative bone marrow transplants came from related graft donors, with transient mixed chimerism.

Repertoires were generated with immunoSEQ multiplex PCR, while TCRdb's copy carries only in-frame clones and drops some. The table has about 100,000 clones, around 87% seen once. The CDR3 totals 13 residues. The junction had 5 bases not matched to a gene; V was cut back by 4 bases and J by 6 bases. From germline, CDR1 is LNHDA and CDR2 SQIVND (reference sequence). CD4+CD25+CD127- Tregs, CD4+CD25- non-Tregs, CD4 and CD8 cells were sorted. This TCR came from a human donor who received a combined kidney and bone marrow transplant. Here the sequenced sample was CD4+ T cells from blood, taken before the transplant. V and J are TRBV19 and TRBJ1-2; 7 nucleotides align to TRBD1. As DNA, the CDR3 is TGTGCCAGTAGTAGAGGGGGCTTGAATGGCTACACCTTC. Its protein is CASSRGGLNGYTF.